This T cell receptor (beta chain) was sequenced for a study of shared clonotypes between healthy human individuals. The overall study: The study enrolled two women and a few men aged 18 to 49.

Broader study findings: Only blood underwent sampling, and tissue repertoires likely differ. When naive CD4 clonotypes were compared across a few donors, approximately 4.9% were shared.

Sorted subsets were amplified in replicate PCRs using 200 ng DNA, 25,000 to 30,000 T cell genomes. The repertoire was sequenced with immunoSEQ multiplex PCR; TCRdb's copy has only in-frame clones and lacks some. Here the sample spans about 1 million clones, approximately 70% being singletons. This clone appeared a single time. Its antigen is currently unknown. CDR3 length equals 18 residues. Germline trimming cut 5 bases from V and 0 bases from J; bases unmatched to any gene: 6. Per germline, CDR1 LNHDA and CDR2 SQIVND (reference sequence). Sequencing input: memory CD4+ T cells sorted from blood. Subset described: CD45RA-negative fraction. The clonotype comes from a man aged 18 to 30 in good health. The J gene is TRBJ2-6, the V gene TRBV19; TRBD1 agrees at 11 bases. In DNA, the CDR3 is TGTGCCAGTAGTCCGCGGGACAGGGGGGCCTCTGGGGCCAACGTCCTGACTTTC. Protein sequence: CASSPRDRGASGANVLTF.